A single T cell receptor (beta chain) is shown here with its context. The target antigen is unknown. The protocol was immunoSEQ multiplex PCR, while the TCRdb copy is restricted to in-frame clones and leaves out a portion. The sample gives almost 35,000 clones, 85% to 90% of which show up once; 0.05% to 0.07% is in the top ten. The data were obtained in a study of regulatory dendritic cells for organ transplantation. The CDR3 runs to 12 residues. Per germline, CDR1 MNHEY and CDR2 SVGAGI. V lost 11 bases and J lost 7, with 17 bases in between. Whole-study findings and limits: Considerable individual heterogeneity was seen in alloreactive memory CD8+ T cells. Mature dendritic cells appeared to drive more memory CD8+ clonal expansion than regulatory ones.

The rearrangement links TRBV6-5 to TRBJ1-1; no clear D. Sequenced material: naive CD4+ T cells from blood. The subset was: CD45RA+ naive T cells. This receptor was obtained from a human donor in good health. The CDR3 DNA sequence: TGTGCCGCCCTAGGCCGGGGAGGTGAAGCTTTCTTT. Translated: CAALGRGGEAFF.